This is a list of T cell receptor beta chains from one sample in a study of blood T cell repertoires in COVID-19. Measured with immunoSEQ multiplex PCR; TCRdb has only the in-frame clones, and not every one. The sample lists approximately 70,000 clones; more than 85% were seen once. The sequencing input was peripheral blood. The origin of the receptors is a man aged 35 to 55 with COVID-19, enrolled during active disease. Both conserved end residues are part of each CDR3. A D gene is named only where the DNA matches it firmly. Part of the rows lack a size; the others show once, few, many or a class for expanded clones.

v_gene	abundance	len	d_gene	j_gene	CDR3aa	CDR3nt
TRBV19	NA	17	TRBD2	TRBJ2-2	CASSWKAGGVGTGELFF	TGTGCCAGTAGTTGGAAGGCGGGGGGCGTGGGAACCGGGGAGCTGTTTTTT
TRBV27	NA	14	NA	TRBJ2-2	CASMGGVNTGELFF	TGTGCCAGCATGGGCGGGGTGAACACCGGGGAGCTGTTTTTT
TRBV12-3/TRBV12-4	NA	13	NA	TRBJ2-2	CASSVYGLGELFF	TGTGCCAGCAGTGTCTATGGGCTTGGGGAGCTGTTTTTT
TRBV13	NA	15	NA	TRBJ2-2	CASRFSDRPPGELFF	TGTGCCAGCAGATTTTCCGACAGGCCCCCCGGGGAGCTGTTTTTT
TRBV11-2	NA	14	NA	TRBJ1-6	CASSLAAQRAALHF	TGTGCCAGCAGCTTAGCGGCTCAGAGAGCGGCCCTCCACTTT
TRBV6-5	NA	12	NA	TRBJ1-6	CASRTTDSPLHF	TGTGCCAGCAGGACAACGGATTCACCCCTCCACTTT
TRBV5-6	NA	14	NA	TRBJ2-2	CASSLGQPTGELFF	TGTGCCAGCAGCTTGGGACAGCCCACCGGGGAGCTGTTTTTT
TRBV3-1/TRBV3-2	once	14	TRBD2	TRBJ2-1	CASSQEGTSGLKFF	TGTGCCAGCAGCCAGGAGGGGACTAGCGGGCTCAAGTTCTTC
TRBV28	once	14	NA	TRBJ1-1	CASLTGQMNTEAFF	TGTGCCAGTCTTACAGGACAGATGAACACTGAAGCTTTCTTT
TRBV28	NA	12	TRBD2	TRBJ2-7	CASTGGVYEQYF	TGTGCCAGCACCGGGGGGGTCTACGAGCAGTACTTC
TRBV18	NA	15	NA	TRBJ2-7	CASSEPFSRISTQYF	TGTGCCAGCTCAGAACCATTCTCGCGGATTTCAACGCAGTACTTC
TRBV18	NA	17	TRBD2	TRBJ2-3	CASSPKLAGGAADTQYF	TGTGCCAGCTCACCCAAACTAGCGGGGGGTGCCGCAGATACGCAGTATTTT
TRBV30	NA	11	NA	TRBJ1-2	CAWSHRAGYTF	TGTGCCTGGAGTCACAGGGCTGGCTACACCTTC
TRBV2	NA	15	TRBD2	TRBJ2-3	CASKGTSGGPDTQYF	TGTGCCAGCAAAGGGACTAGCGGGGGCCCAGATACGCAGTATTTT
TRBV7-9	NA	12	NA	TRBJ1-1	CASSLGQIEAFF	TGTGCCAGCAGCTTAGGTCAGATTGAAGCTTTCTTT
TRBV28	NA	16	TRBD1	TRBJ1-2	CASRLRTGGRDYGYTF	TGTGCCAGCAGGCTACGTACAGGGGGCCGGGACTATGGCTACACCTTC
TRBV5-1	NA	12	NA	TRBJ1-2	CASRAENYGYTF	TGCGCCAGCAGGGCGGAGAACTATGGCTACACCTTC